A single sample gave rise to the 22 T cell receptor beta chains below, sequenced in a study of human T cells and chemical hapten exposure. Time point reported: pre-sensitization, week 0. Indicated treatment: therapeutic diphenylcyclopropenone sensitization with weekly scalp DPC. TCRdb fed the RACE reads into MiXCR, producing one record per CDR3 protein. Seen here are under 200,000 distinct CDR3 sequences, approximately 29% observed once, and the top ten hold about 2.7%. The sample here was whole blood, taken in connection with sensitization to the hapten diphenylcyclopropenone (DPC). The receptors come from a woman under 40 with alopecia areata. Some clones in this sample may be carry-over from other donors' samples.

The chain has TRBV6-6 and TRBJ1-6, with TRBD1 matching over 7 bases. The germline V gene encodes CDR1 MNHNY and CDR2 SVGAGI (reference sequence). The J segment lost 5 bases and the V segment lost 4 bases, leaving 8 bases of the junction unmatched. The CDR3 loop spans 16 amino acids. The DNA for the CDR3 is TGTGCCAGCAGTTTGACAGGGTTCCCTAATAATTCACCCCTCCACTTT. Its translation is CASSLTGFPNNSPLHF.

This clonotype has ten or more counts. The chain carries TRBV29-1 and TRBJ2-1; 8 bases agree with TRBD1. The germline CDR1 and CDR2 sequences are SQVTM and ANQGSEA. CDR3 size: 12 residues. V lost 4 bases, J lost 6 bases, and 2 bases stayed unmatched. The CDR3 nucleotides are TGCAGCGTTGGACAGGGGAGCAATGAGCAGTTCTTC. Its translation: CSVGQGSNEQFF.

The chain links TRBV13 to TRBJ1-1, with 10 bases that match TRBD1. Germline-derived CDR1 and CDR2 are PRHDT and FYEKMQ (reference sequence). After removal of 3 bases from V and 2 bases from J, the junction contained 6 bases not matched to a gene. This CDR3 comprises 16 residues. In nucleotides, the CDR3 is TGTGCCAGCAGCTTCCGGGACAGGGGTCCTAACACTGAAGCTTTCTTT. This gives the protein CASSFRDRGPNTEAFF.

This chain links TRBV28 with TRBJ2-7, with D perhaps TRBD2 (5 bases). Germline V gene data show CDR1 as MDHEN and CDR2 as SYDVKM. CDR3 length: 12 residues. Trimming took off 2 bases at V and 4 bases at J, with 6 bases between the two ends. The CDR3 here is CASSLGLYEQYF. For the CDR3, the DNA is TGTGCCAGCAGTTTAGGACTTTACGAGCAGTACTTC.

This clonotype was picked up one time. The chain combines TRBV9 with TRBJ2-7; no clear D. The CDR3 covers 13 residues. The ends were cut back, 4 bases at V and 4 bases at J, with 12 bases in the middle. The germline V gene has CDR1 SGDLS and CDR2 YYNGEE. The CDR3 spells CASSLNSGYEQYF. CDR3 DNA sequence: TGTGCCAGCAGCTTAAATAGTGGGTACGAGCAGTACTTC.

In its sample, this clonotype was seen a few times. One junction end does not reproduce the germline sequence, and a read error may be involved. This chain joins TRBV13 and TRBJ2-7; 7 bases are a match to TRBD1. The CDR3 length is 15 residues. The germline V gene encodes CDR1 PRHDT and CDR2 FYEKMQ (reference sequence). CDR3 DNA sequence: TGTGCCAGCAGCCTAGGGACAGTCCTCGTCTACGAGCAGTACTTC. It translates to CASSLGTVLVYEQYF.

The chain recombines TRBV7-2 with TRBJ1-4, with 7 bases lining up with TRBD1. There are 16 residues in the CDR3. V shed 5 bases and J 4 bases; nucleotides not matched to a gene: 10. Germline CDR1 is SGHTA and CDR2 is FQGNSA. The CDR3 reads CASSPRGQEHNEKLFF. CDR3 DNA sequence: TGTGCCAGCAGCCCCCGAGGACAGGAGCATAATGAAAAACTGTTTTTT.

This clonotype turned up a few times. CDR3 sequence (DNA): TGCAGTGGATCATCCGGGACTAGCGGGGGGAACAATGAGCAGTTCTTC. This sequence encodes CSGSSGTSGGNNEQFF. The gene calls are TRBV20-1 and TRBJ2-1, with 15 bases identical to TRBD2. In germline, CDR1 is DFQATT, CDR2 SNEGSKA (reference sequence). CDR3 length equals 16 residues. V gave up 7 bases and J gave up 5 bases; unmatched junction bases: 9.

The genes are TRBV9 and TRBJ1-6; 7 nucleotides match TRBD1. The CDR3 runs 15 residues. Germline CDR1 reads SGDLS; CDR2 reads YYNGEE. Trimming cost V 4 bases and J 7 bases; bases outside gene matches: 8. In DNA, the CDR3 is TGTGCCAGCAGCAAAGTTGGGACAGACAATTCACCCCTCCACTTT. This sequence encodes CASSKVGTDNSPLHF.

This clonotype was counted between two and nine times. V is TRBV5-5 and J is TRBJ2-7; D is perhaps TRBD1 or TRBD2 (5 bases each). Germline V gives CDR1 SGHKS, CDR2 YYEKEE (reference sequence). The V gene lost 0 bases and the J gene lost 1 base, with 8 bases spanning the gap. The CDR3 is 14 amino acids. The CDR3: CASSLAEGSYEQYF. For the CDR3, the DNA is TGTGCCAGCAGCTTGGCTGAGGGGTCCTACGAGCAGTACTTC.

This chain joins TRBV5-1 and TRBJ2-3; possible D gene TRBD2, 5 bases. The CDR3 covers 13 residues. Deletions cut 4 bases from V and 4 bases from J, with 10 bases between. From germline, CDR1 is SGHRS and CDR2 YFSETQ. The CDR3 DNA sequence: TGCGCCAGCAGCCCTAGCATGGCAGATACGCAGTATTTT. Its translation is CASSPSMADTQYF.

This clonotype showed up just a few times. The V call is TRBV20-1, the J call TRBJ1-6; 7 nucleotides match TRBD1. The CDR3 is 15 amino acids. The germline V gene has CDR1 DFQATT and CDR2 SNEGSKA (reference sequence). The V segment lost 1 base and the J segment 8 bases; nucleotides outside the gene matches: 8. The CDR3 protein is CSARAPQGRDSPLHF. CDR3 DNA sequence: TGCAGTGCTAGAGCTCCACAGGGGAGGGATTCACCCCTCCACTTT.

The chain links TRBV20-1 to TRBJ1-2, with 8 bases aligning to TRBD1. V was pared by 1 base and J by 0 bases, with 7 bases of the junction left unmatched. Germline-derived CDR1 and CDR2 are DFQATT and SNEGSKA (reference sequence). The CDR3 contains 16 residues. The CDR3 nucleotides read TGCAGTGCTAGAGCTGCACAGGGGGGAGCTAACTATGGCTACACCTTC. Translated, it gives CSARAAQGGANYGYTF.

V usage is TRBV20-1 and J usage is TRBJ2-3, with a weak D call TRBD2 (6 bases). From germline, CDR1 is DFQATT and CDR2 SNEGSKA (reference sequence). There are 16 residues in the CDR3. V lost 0 bases to trimming and J lost 5 bases, with 18 bases between them. The chain's CDR3 is CSARDQNTFGGDTQYF. The CDR3 DNA sequence: TGCAGTGCTAGAGACCAAAACACATTCGGGGGAGATACGCAGTATTTT.

The V call is TRBV28, the J call TRBJ1-1; TRBD1 might be the D (6 bases). V was clipped by 5 bases and J by 0 bases, with 19 bases between them. CDR3 length: 17 residues. Germline lookup yields CDR1 MDHEN and CDR2 SYDVKM. The CDR3 nucleotides are TGTGCCAGCAGTCTCGGACAGCAACTAGATATGAACACTGAAGCTTTCTTT. It specifies CASSLGQQLDMNTEAFF.

In this sample, this clonotype turned up a few times. The chain links TRBV5-1 to TRBJ2-7; 7 bases line up with TRBD1. Trimming cost V 3 bases and J 3 bases; bases outside gene matches: 6. This CDR3 has 14 amino acids. CDR1 SGHRS and CDR2 YFSETQ come from the germline V gene. CDR3 sequence: CASSSTGQDYEQYF. DNA of the CDR3: TGCGCCAGCAGCTCGACAGGGCAGGACTACGAGCAGTACTTC.

This clonotype was seen a few times. J is TRBJ2-1 and V is TRBV7-9; D gene ambiguous. CDR1 and CDR2 (germline): SEHNR, FQNEAQ (reference sequence). The germline V and J ends were trimmed by 1 base and 3 bases, with 4 bases remaining between them. CDR3 length: 13 residues. The CDR3 DNA follows: TGTGCCAGCAGCTTAGAGAACTACAATGAGCAGTTCTTC. Translated: CASSLENYNEQFF.

The genes are TRBV10-3 and TRBJ2-7; D is uncertain. Germline loops: CDR1 ENHRY, CDR2 SYGVKD. The CDR3 is 16 residues long. V lost 2 bases and J 2 bases, leaving 16 bases between the germline ends. CDR3 in DNA: TGTGCCATCAGTGAGACCCGAGGTATAGGCCCCTACGAGCAGTACTTC. Its translation is CAISETRGIGPYEQYF.

V gene TRBV15 combines with J gene TRBJ2-4; D is unclear. The ends were cut back, 0 bases at V and 9 bases at J, with 12 bases in the middle. CDR1 and CDR2 from the germline V gene are LNHNV and YYDKDF (reference sequence). The CDR3 runs 14 residues. CDR3 protein: CATSRDNLRGIQYF. The CDR3 coding sequence is TGTGCCACCAGCAGAGATAATTTGCGAGGCATTCAGTACTTC. The whole variable domain, filled in from reference TRBV15 and TRBJ2-4, reads DAMVIQNPRYQVTQFGKPVTLSCSQTLNHNVMYWYQQKSSQAPKLLFHYYDKDFNNEADTPDNFQSRRPNTSFCFLDIRSPGLGDTAMYLCATSRDNLRGIQYFGAGTRLSVL.

This chain connects TRBV6-1 to TRBJ1-4; D perhaps matches TRBD1 (5 bases). This CDR3 comprises 13 residues. Germline-derived CDR1 and CDR2 are MNHNS and SASEGT. With 1 base removed from V and 8 bases from J, the gap between germline ends came to 8 bases. The DNA of the CDR3 is TGTGCCAGCAGTGAAGTGTCAGGGGAAAAACTGTTTTTT. It translates to CASSEVSGEKLFF.

The chain has TRBV20-1 and TRBJ1-2; no clear D. In germline, CDR1 is DFQATT, CDR2 SNEGSKA (reference sequence). V lost 6 bases and J lost 7, with 18 bases in between. The CDR3 contains 13 residues. For the CDR3, the DNA is TGCAGTGCCCTAGGAAGGCAGTCTCTTGGCTACACCTTC. Amino acids: CSALGRQSLGYTF.

CDR3 nucleotide sequence: TGCGCCAGCAGCCTGGGACAGGGGCCACAAGTGGATGGCTACACCTTC. Translating it yields CASSLGQGPQVDGYTF. V and J are TRBV5-1 and TRBJ1-2; 10 bases map to TRBD1. The CDR3 totals 16 residues. Unmatched junction bases numbered 12, after V lost 4 bases and J lost 6 bases. Germline CDR1 reads SGHRS; CDR2 reads YFSETQ.